This TCR beta chain was documented in a study of OX40 agonist ivuxolimab in advanced cancers. Turning to the study itself: In this cohort, patients received ivuxolimab, an agonistic anti-OX40 (CD134) antibody. One hepatocellular carcinoma and a couple of cutaneous melanoma patients partially responded. Study-level points and caveats: Low normalized clonal expansion also occurred in some nonresponding patients.

Worth noting for this clone: The antigen is undetermined.

The CDR3 consists of 16 residues. Here immunoSEQ multiplex PCR was the method, and the copy in TCRdb shows in-frame clones only, minus some. The sample records under 80,000 clones, just over 85% being singletons. Here the sequenced sample was CD4+ or CD8+ T cells sorted from blood, taken in a trial of the OX40 agonist ivuxolimab. This sequence joins TRBV21-1 and TRBJ1-5. TRBV21-1 is a documented pseudogene. This receptor was taken from an adult with an advanced solid tumor such as melanoma, head and neck, liver or kidney cancer. The CDR3 DNA reads TGTGCCAGCAGCAAAGCCCCTGCACGGGAGGGTCAGCCCCAGCATTTT. Residues: CASSKAPAREGQPQHF.